The rows below give T cell receptor beta chains drawn from one sample of a study of blood T cell repertoires in COVID-19. Clones were sequenced by immunoSEQ multiplex PCR, and TCRdb holds only the in-frame ones, with some missing. This repertoire shows about 220,000 clones, roughly nine tenths found once; its top ten account for around 0.7%. Sequencing was done on a sample of peripheral blood. The receptor source for this set is a man aged 35 to 55 with acute or convalescent COVID-19. Both conserved end residues are part of each CDR3. Fields, in order: D gene, J gene, clone size, V gene, CDR3 DNA, CDR3 protein. The D gene is left open where the match is weak. Size is stated for part of the rows, as once, few or many counts, or as a class when the clone is expanded.

>TRBD1|TRBJ1-2|.|TRBV5-1
TGCGCCAGCAGCTCCAACCGGGACAGGCTCTATGGCTACACCTTC
CASSSNRDRLYGYTF
>.|TRBJ1-1|few|TRBV27
TGTGCCAGCAGTTTAGTTGGAACGGGGGAAGCTTTCTTT
CASSLVGTGEAFF
>.|TRBJ1-5|.|TRBV27
TGTGCCAGCAAAGGTGGTTGGAGTCAGCCCCAGCATTTT
CASKGGWSQPQHF
>.|TRBJ2-7|.|TRBV5-1
TGCGCCAGCAGCTTGAACTTGGACAGTCTTAGTCACTACGAGCAGTACTTC
CASSLNLDSLSHYEQYF
>.|TRBJ1-2|.|TRBV5-4
TGTGCCAGCAGCTTGGTCAGCGGCCTCTCCCTTGGCTACACCTTC
CASSLVSGLSLGYTF
>TRBD2|TRBJ2-5|once|TRBV5-1
TGCGCCAGCAGCTCCCGGGGGGTCCAAGAGACCCAGTACTTC
CASSSRGVQETQYF
>.|TRBJ2-7|.|TRBV5-1
TGCGCCAGCAGCTTGGTGGGGGGAAGCTCCTACGAGCAGTACTTC
CASSLVGGSSYEQYF
>TRBD1|TRBJ2-2|.|TRBV27
TGTGCCAGCAGCTGGACAGGGGGTACCGGGGAGCTGTTTTTT
CASSWTGGTGELFF
>.|TRBJ1-1|.|TRBV5-1
TGCGCCAGCAGCGGGGGAGGAAAAGGATACACTGAAGCTTTCTTT
CASSGGGKGYTEAFF
>TRBD1|TRBJ2-1|.|TRBV14
TGTGCCAGCAGCCAAGTCGGGACAGCCCATACTACTAATGAGCAGTTCTTC
CASSQVGTAHTTNEQFF
>TRBD2|TRBJ2-7|.|TRBV7-6
TGTGCCAGCAGCCCGTCTGATCTAGCGGGAGAGTTCTACGAGCAGTACTTC
CASSPSDLAGEFYEQYF
>.|TRBJ2-5|.|TRBV6-2/TRBV6-3
TGTGCCAGCAACCCCAGGGCCGGACCCCAAGAGACCCAGTACTTC
CASNPRAGPQETQYF
>.|TRBJ2-7|few|TRBV6-6
TGTGCCAGCCGTCCGACTAGTCCCTACGAGCAGTACTTC
CASRPTSPYEQYF
>TRBD1|TRBJ2-7|.|TRBV7-8
TGTGCCAGCAGTTCCGGGACAGGTGTTCACGAGCAGTACTTC
CASSSGTGVHEQYF
>TRBD1|TRBJ1-6|.|TRBV19
TGTGCCAGTACCGCGACAGGGAGAGGTTCACCCCTCCACTTT
CASTATGRGSPLHF
>.|TRBJ2-3|.|TRBV7-3
TGTGCCAGCAGCAATAGCCCTGCGGAGGATACGCAGTATTTT
CASSNSPAEDTQYF
>TRBD2|TRBJ2-3|.|TRBV27
TGTGCCAGCAGTTCAACGGGACTAGCGAGGCAACATGTTACGCAGTATTTT
CASSSTGLARQHVTQYF
>.|TRBJ2-7|.|TRBV12-3/TRBV12-4
TGTGCCAGCAGGGCCGGCGGCGAGCAGTACTTC
CASRAGGEQYF
>.|TRBJ1-2|.|TRBV6-1
TGTGCCAGCAGTGAAGCGGGGGCCACTAACTATGGCTACACCTTC
CASSEAGATNYGYTF
>.|TRBJ2-7|.|TRBV6-5
TGTGCCAGCGCCCGGTCCCTCTACGAGCAGTACTTC
CASARSLYEQYF
>.|TRBJ1-5|.|TRBV6-5
TGTGCCAGCAGTTTTACGGGAAAGGATCAGCCCCAGCATTTT
CASSFTGKDQPQHF
>TRBD1|TRBJ1-3|.|TRBV5-4
TGTGCCAGCAGCTTGACCGGGACAGAGGGAGACACCATATATTTT
CASSLTGTEGDTIYF
>TRBD1|TRBJ2-7|.|TRBV2
TGTGCCAGTCATGGGACAGGGAACCTGAACGAGCAGTACTTC
CASHGTGNLNEQYF
>.|TRBJ2-7|few|TRBV6-5
TGTGCCAGCAGCCCCCAACAGGGCAACGGGAACGAGCAGTACTTC
CASSPQQGNGNEQYF
>TRBD1|TRBJ2-3|.|TRBV5-1
TGCGCCAGCAGCTTGGCAGGGGGCGTCGATACGCAGTATTTT
CASSLAGGVDTQYF
>.|TRBJ2-1|.|TRBV7-2
TGTGCCAGCAGCTTAGATGTGACTACCACCAATGAGCAGTTCTTC
CASSLDVTTTNEQFF
>.|TRBJ1-2|few|TRBV28
TGTGCCGTCCGCGGGGGGGGCCTAAGGTATGGCTACACCTTC
CAVRGGGLRYGYTF
>.|TRBJ2-7|.|TRBV5-1
TGCGCCAGCAGCTTAGGCAGGAACTACGAGCAGTACTTC
CASSLGRNYEQYF
>TRBD2|TRBJ2-3|.|TRBV29-1
TGCAGCGTTGAAGAAATGGGGGGGGGCACAGATACGCAGTATTTT
CSVEEMGGGTDTQYF
>TRBD2|TRBJ2-1|.|TRBV30
TGTGCCTGGAGTCGTCGGGGGGACGTAACCTACAATGAGCAGTTCTTC
CAWSRRGDVTYNEQFF
>TRBD1|TRBJ1-2|.|TRBV19
TGTGCCAGTAGGGGGAACAGGGGGATGAACTATGGCTACACCTTC
CASRGNRGMNYGYTF
>TRBD2|TRBJ2-1|.|TRBV3-1/TRBV3-2
TGTGCCAGCAGCCAAGGCCCGACTAGCGGGACCCCCAATGAGCAGTTCTTC
CASSQGPTSGTPNEQFF
>.|TRBJ1-1|.|TRBV2
TGTGCCAGCAGTCAGAGGAGGGGAGTTAACACTGAAGCTTTCTTT
CASSQRRGVNTEAFF
>.|TRBJ1-4|once|TRBV7-9
TGTGCCAGCAGCTCCTACGGTGCAACTAATGAAAAACTGTTTTTT
CASSSYGATNEKLFF
>TRBD1|TRBJ2-2|.|TRBV7-9
TGTGCCAGCAGCTTCGGGACAGGACCGGGCGGGGAGCTGTTTTTT
CASSFGTGPGGELFF
>TRBD1|TRBJ2-7|few|TRBV7-2
TGTGCCAGCAGCTTAGCTTCTCAGGGGGCCGGGTACGAGCAGTACTTC
CASSLASQGAGYEQYF
>TRBD2|TRBJ2-1|.|TRBV5-4
TGTGCCAGCAGCGGGACCGGGACTAGGGCCAATGAGCAGTTCTTC
CASSGTGTRANEQFF
>.|TRBJ1-5|once|TRBV5-1
TGCGCCAGCAGCGCGGAACCGGGACACTATAGCAATCAGCCCCAGCATTTT
CASSAEPGHYSNQPQHF
>TRBD1|TRBJ2-7|.|TRBV11-3
TGTGCCAGCAGCTTAGGCCGGACAGGTGGGGTGGACGAGCAGTACTTC
CASSLGRTGGVDEQYF
>.|TRBJ2-3|.|TRBV10-3
TGTGCCATCAGCCGAGACACAGATACGCAGTATTTT
CAISRDTDTQYF
>TRBD1|TRBJ2-7|few|TRBV5-1
TGCGCCAGCAGCTTGGTTGTGACAGGGTTCCACGAGCAGTACTTC
CASSLVVTGFHEQYF
>.|TRBJ1-1|.|TRBV12-3/TRBV12-4
TGTGCCAGCACCTATTCTTCTGAAGCTTTCTTT
CASTYSSEAFF
>.|TRBJ1-1|.|TRBV19
TGTGCCAGTAGTATTGGAGGGGCAGAGAGATGGAACACTGAAGCTTTCTTT
CASSIGGAERWNTEAFF